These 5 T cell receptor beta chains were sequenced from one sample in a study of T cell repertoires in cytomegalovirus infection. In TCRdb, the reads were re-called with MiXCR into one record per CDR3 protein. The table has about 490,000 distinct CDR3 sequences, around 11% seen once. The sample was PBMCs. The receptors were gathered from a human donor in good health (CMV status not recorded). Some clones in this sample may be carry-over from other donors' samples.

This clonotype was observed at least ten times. The CDR3 sequence: CASSPYGQRATNEKLFF. The CDR3 bases are TGTGCCAGCAGCCCATACGGGCAGAGAGCAACTAATGAAAAACTGTTTTTT. V gene TRBV4-2 combines with J gene TRBJ1-4; D gene ambiguous. CDR1 is LGHNA, CDR2 YNFKEQ, per germline. Between the trimmed V and J ends, which lost 4 bases and 0 bases, there was a span of 15 bases. The CDR3 length is 17 residues.

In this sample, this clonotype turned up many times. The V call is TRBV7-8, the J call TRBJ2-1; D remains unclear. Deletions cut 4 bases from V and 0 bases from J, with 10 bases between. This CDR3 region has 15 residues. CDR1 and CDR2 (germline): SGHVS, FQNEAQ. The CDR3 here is CASSSSRSSYNEQFF. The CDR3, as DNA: TGTGCCAGCAGCTCGAGCAGAAGCTCCTACAATGAGCAGTTCTTC.

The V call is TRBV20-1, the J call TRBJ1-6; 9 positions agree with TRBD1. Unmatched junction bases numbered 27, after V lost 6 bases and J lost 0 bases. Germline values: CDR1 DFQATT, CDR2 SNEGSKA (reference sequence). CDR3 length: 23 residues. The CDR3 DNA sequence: TGCAGTGCCAGACAGGTTGGGACAGGGAGCAAAGATAGTTTCAGCTCCTATAATTCACCCCTCCACTTT. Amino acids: CSARQVGTGSKDSFSSYNSPLHF.

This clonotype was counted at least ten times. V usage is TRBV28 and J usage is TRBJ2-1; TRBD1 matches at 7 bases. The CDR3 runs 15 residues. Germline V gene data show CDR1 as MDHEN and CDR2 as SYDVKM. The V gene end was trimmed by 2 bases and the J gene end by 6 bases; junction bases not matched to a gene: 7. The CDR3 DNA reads TGTGCCAGCAGTTTAGGACAGGTTTCCCTCAATGAGCAGTTCTTC. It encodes CASSLGQVSLNEQFF.

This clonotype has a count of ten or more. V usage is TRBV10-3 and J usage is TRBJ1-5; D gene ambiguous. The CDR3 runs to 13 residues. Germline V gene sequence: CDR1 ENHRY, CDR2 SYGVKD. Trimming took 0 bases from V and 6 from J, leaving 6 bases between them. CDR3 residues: CAISESKSQPQHF. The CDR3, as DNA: TGTGCCATCAGTGAGTCGAAGTCTCAGCCCCAGCATTTT.